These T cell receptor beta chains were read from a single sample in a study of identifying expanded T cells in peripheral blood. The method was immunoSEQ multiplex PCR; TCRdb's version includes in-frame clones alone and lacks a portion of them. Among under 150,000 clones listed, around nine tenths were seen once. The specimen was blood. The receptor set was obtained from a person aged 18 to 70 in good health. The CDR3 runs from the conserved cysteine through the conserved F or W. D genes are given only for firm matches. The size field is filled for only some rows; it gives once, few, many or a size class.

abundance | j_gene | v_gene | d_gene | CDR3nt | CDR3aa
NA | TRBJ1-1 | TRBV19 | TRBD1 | TGTGCCAGCTTACCGGGACAGGGCATGTCAGCTTTCTTT | CASLPGQGMSAFF
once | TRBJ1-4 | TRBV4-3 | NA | TGCGCCAGCAGCCAAGATGGGGGGTCGTCTAGTACACTGTTTTTT | CASSQDGGSSSTLFF
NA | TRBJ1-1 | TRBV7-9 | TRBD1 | TGTGCCAGCAGCTCCGGACAGGGGTTGAGATGGACTGAAGCTTTCTTT | CASSSGQGLRWTEAFF
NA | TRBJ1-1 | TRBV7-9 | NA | TGTGCCAGCAGCTTACCATCCTCAAGGGACACTGAAGCTTTCTTT | CASSLPSSRDTEAFF
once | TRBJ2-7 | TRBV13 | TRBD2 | TGTGCCAGCAGCCCCGGGGCGGGAGGGCCTCGCGAGCAGTACTTC | CASSPGAGGPREQYF
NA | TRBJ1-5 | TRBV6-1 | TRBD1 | TGTGCCAGCAGTGATTCGGACAGGGAGGGGGGTCAGCCCCAGCATTTT | CASSDSDREGGQPQHF
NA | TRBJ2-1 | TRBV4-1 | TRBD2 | TGCGCCAGCAGCCAAGAGAGCGGGAGGGCCGATGAGCAGTTCTTC | CASSQESGRADEQFF
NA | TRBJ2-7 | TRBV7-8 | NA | TGTGCCAGCAGTAAGCGGGCCCCGAGGGACGAGCAGTACTTC | CASSKRAPRDEQYF
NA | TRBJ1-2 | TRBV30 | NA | TGTGCCTGGGGTCCACAGCTTCGTGGCTACACCTTC | CAWGPQLRGYTF
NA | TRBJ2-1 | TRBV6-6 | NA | TGTGCCAGCAGTACCCGGGGCCGTCTGTACAATGAGCAGTTCTTC | CASSTRGRLYNEQFF
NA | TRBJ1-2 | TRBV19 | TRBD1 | TGTGCCAGTAGTATCCAAAATCCACCAGATCCGGGACAGGGGGCAGGAGGCTACACCTTC | CASSIQNPPDPGQGAGGYTF
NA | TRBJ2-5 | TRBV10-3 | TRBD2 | TGTGCCATCAGGGGTAGCGGGGGGCAAGAGACCCAGTACTTC | CAIRGSGGQETQYF
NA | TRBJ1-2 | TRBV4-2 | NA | TGTGCCAGCAGCCAAGAGCGGCCGCTGCCATATGGCTACACCTTC | CASSQERPLPYGYTF
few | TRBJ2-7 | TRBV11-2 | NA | TGTGCCAGCAGCTTACGGTACTACGAGCAGTACTTC | CASSLRYYEQYF
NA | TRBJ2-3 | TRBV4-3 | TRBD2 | TGCGCCAGCAGCCAAGATAGCGGGGGCTACACAGATACGCAGTATTTT | CASSQDSGGYTDTQYF
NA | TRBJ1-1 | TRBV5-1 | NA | TGCGCCAGCAGCTTGGCTACAGGGTACATGAACACTGAAGCTTTCTTT | CASSLATGYMNTEAFF
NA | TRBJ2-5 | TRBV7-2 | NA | TGTGCCAGCAGCCTAGAGGCCGCTCAGCTTGAGACCCAGTACTTC | CASSLEAAQLETQYF
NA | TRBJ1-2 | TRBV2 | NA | TGTGCCAGCAGGCCGGGGGACGGCCATGGCTACACCTTC | CASRPGDGHGYTF
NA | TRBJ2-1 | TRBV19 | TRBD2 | TGTGCCAGTAGTTTCCTGGGACTAGCGGGAACCTACAATGAGCAGTTCTTC | CASSFLGLAGTYNEQFF
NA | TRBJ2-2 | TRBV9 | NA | TGTGCCAGCAGCGTAGCTTCAGGAAACACCGGGGAGCTGTTTTTT | CASSVASGNTGELFF
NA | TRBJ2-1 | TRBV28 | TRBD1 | TGTGCCAGCAGACTACAGGGACAGGGGGCGGGTGAGCAGTTCTTC | CASRLQGQGAGEQFF
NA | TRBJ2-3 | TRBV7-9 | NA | TGTGCCAGCAGCCAAGAAGATACGCAGTATTTT | CASSQEDTQYF
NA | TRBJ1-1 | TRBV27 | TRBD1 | TGTGCCAGCAGTTCAAACAGGGGGCAGAAGTTGATGAACACTGAAGCTTTCTTT | CASSSNRGQKLMNTEAFF
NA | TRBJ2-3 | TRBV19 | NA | TGTGCCAGTAGTACTCAGGGAGAAGATACGCAGTATTTT | CASSTQGEDTQYF
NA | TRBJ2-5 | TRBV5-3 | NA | TGTGCCAGAAGGAAGAGCGAGACCCAGTACTTC | CARRKSETQYF
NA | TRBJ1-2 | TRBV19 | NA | TGTGCCAGTAGTTCAAGGAGAGGGACCAACTATGGCTACACCTTC | CASSSRRGTNYGYTF
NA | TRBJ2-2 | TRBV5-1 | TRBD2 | TGCGCCAGCAGCTTTACTAGCGGGGGCGTCACCGGGGAGCTGTTTTTT | CASSFTSGGVTGELFF
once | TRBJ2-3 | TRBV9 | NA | TGTGCCAGCAGCGTACAGGGGACAGATACGCAGTATTTT | CASSVQGTDTQYF
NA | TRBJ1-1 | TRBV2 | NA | TGTGCCAGCAACGACGCAAGACTTGAAGCTTTCTTT | CASNDARLEAFF
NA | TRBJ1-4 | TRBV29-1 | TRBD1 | TGCAGTGGGACAGGAAAGGATGAAAAACTGTTTTTT | CSGTGKDEKLFF
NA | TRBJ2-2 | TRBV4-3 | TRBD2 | TGCGCCAGCAGCCAAGAGGGGACCCGCGGGGGGTACACCGGGGAGCTGTTTTTT | CASSQEGTRGGYTGELFF
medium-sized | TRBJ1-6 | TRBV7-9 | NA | TGTGCCAGCAGCTCTACGGACGGTTTGAATTCACCCCTCCACTTT | CASSSTDGLNSPLHF
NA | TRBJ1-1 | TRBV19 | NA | TGTGCCAGTAGAGGGGCTACTGAAGCTTTCTTT | CASRGATEAFF
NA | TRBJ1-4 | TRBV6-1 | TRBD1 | TGTGCCACCAGTCCCGGGACAGGGGACGAAAAACTGTTTTTT | CATSPGTGDEKLFF
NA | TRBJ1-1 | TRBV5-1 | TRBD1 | TGCGCCAGCAGCCAGGGGGCTAGCACTGAAGCTTTCTTT | CASSQGASTEAFF
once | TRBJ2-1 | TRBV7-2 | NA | TGTGCCAGCAGCGAACAGGCCGGGGGCAATGAGCAGTTCTTC | CASSEQAGGNEQFF
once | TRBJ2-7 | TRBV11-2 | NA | TGTGCCAGCAGCCAGGCCCCAGGCGCTAGAACCTACGAGCAGTACTTC | CASSQAPGARTYEQYF
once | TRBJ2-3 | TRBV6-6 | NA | TGTGCCAGCAGTTACGACTCAAGCACAGATACGCAGTATTTT | CASSYDSSTDTQYF
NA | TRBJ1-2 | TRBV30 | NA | TGTGCCTCCCCGAGGGGCTCTCGTGGCTACACCTTC | CASPRGSRGYTF
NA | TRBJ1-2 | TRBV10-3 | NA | TGTGCCATCAGTGACCCAAGGGGCGAACATGGCTACACCTTC | CAISDPRGEHGYTF
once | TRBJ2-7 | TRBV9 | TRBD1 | TGTGCCAGCAGCGGGACAGGGGACGAGCAGTACTTC | CASSGTGDEQYF
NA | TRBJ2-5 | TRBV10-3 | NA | TGTGCCATCAGTGGTGGTTTGCAAGAGACCCAGTACTTC | CAISGGLQETQYF
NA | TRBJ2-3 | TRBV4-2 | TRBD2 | TGTGCCAGCAGCCAAGACTCGTATCTAGCGGGAGGTCAAGATACGCAGTATTTT | CASSQDSYLAGGQDTQYF
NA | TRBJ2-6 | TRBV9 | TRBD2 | TGTGCCAGCAGCTTAACGGGACTACCGGGCTCTGGGGCCAACGTCCTGACTTTC | CASSLTGLPGSGANVLTF
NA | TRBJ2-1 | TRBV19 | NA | TGTGCCAGTGGAGGCGAAGAGCAGTTCTTC | CASGGEEQFF
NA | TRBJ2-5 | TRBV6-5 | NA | TGTGCCTCCACCGGGACAATTCAAGAGACCCAGTACTTC | CASTGTIQETQYF
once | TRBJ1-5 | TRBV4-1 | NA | TGCGCCAGCAGCCAACAACAGGGAAATCAGCCCCAGCATTTT | CASSQQQGNQPQHF
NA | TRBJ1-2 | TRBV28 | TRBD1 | TGTGCCAGCAGTTTGTCCACTCCGGGACAGGGGTATGGCTACACCTTC | CASSLSTPGQGYGYTF
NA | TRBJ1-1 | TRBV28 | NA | TGTGCCATTGGGACATCGGGGGAACATAACACTGAAGCTTTCTTT | CAIGTSGEHNTEAFF
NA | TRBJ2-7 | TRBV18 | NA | TGTGCCAGCTCACCAACCCCAACAATCTACGAGCAGTACTTC | CASSPTPTIYEQYF